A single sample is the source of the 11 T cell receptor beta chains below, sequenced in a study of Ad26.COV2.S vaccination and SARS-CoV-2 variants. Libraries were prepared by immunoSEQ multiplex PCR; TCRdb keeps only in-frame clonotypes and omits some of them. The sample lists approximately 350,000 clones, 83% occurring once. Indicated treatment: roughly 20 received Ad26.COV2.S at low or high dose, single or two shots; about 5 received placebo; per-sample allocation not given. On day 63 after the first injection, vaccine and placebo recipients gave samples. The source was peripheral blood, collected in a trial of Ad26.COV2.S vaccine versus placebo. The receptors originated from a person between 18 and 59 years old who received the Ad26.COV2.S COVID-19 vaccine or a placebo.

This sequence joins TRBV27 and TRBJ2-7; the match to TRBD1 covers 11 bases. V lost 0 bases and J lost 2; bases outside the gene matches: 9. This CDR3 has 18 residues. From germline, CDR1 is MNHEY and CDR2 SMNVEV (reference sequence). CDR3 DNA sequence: TGTGCCAGCAGTTTATCCACCCGGGGGACAGGGGGTACCTACGAGCAGTACTTC. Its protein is CASSLSTRGTGGTYEQYF.

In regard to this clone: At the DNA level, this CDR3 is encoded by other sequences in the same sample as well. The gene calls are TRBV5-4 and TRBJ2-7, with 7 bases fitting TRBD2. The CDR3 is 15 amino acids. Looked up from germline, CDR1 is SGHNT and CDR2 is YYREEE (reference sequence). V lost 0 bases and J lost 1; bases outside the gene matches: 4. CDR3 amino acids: CASSLGLAVSYEQYF. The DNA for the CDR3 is TGTGCCAGCAGCTTGGGGCTAGCGGTTTCCTACGAGCAGTACTTC. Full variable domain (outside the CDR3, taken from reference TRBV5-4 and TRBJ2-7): ETGVTQSPTHLIKTRGQQVTLRCSSQSGHNTVSWYQQALGQGPQFIFQYYREEENGRGNFPPRFSGLQFPNYSSELNVNALELDDSALYLCASSLGLAVSYEQYFGPGTRLTVT.

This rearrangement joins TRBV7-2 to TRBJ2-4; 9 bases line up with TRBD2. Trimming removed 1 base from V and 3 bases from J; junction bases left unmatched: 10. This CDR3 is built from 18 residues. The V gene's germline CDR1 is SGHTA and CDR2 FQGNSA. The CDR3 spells CASSLEPSGIMVKNIQYF. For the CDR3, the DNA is TGTGCCAGCAGCTTAGAACCTAGCGGGATCATGGTCAAAAACATTCAGTACTTC.

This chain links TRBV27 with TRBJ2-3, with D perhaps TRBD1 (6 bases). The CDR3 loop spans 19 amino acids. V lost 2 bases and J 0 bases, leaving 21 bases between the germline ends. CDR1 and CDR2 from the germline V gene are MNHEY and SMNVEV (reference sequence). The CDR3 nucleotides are TGTGCCAGCAGTTTAAGGGGGACGGTCTTGGGCTATAGCACAGATACGCAGTATTTT. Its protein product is CASSLRGTVLGYSTDTQYF.

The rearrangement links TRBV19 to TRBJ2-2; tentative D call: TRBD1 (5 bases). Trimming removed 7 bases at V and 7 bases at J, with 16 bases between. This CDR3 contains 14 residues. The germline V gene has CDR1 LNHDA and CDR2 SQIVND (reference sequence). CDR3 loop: CASTLNPGIGELFF. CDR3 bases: TGTGCCAGTACCCTCAACCCAGGGATCGGGGAGCTGTTTTTT.

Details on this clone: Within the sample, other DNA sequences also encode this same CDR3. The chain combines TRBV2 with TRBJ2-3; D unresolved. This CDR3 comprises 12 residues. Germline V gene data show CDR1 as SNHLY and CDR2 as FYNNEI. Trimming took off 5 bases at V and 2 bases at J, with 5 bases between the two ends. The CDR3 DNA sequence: TGTGCCAGCAGTCTTTCCACAGATACGCAGTATTTT. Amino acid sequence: CASSLSTDTQYF.

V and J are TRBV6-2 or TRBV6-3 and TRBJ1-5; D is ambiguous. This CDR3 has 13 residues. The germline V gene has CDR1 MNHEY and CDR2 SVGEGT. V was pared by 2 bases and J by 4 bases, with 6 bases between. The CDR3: CASSYTGNQPQHF. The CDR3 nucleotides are TGTGCCAGCAGTTACACGGGAAATCAGCCCCAGCATTTT.

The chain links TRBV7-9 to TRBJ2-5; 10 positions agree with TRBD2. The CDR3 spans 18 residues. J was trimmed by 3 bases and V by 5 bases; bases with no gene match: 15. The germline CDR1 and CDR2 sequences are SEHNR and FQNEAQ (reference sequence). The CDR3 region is CASSLQKISLAGEETQYF. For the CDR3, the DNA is TGTGCCAGCAGCCTCCAGAAGATTTCGCTAGCGGGAGAAGAGACCCAGTACTTC.

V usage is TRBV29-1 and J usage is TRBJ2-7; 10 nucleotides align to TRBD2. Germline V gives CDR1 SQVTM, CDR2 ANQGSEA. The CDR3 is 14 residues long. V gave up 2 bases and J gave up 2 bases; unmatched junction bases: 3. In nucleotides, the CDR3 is TGCAGCGTTGAAATAGCGGGGGGTGCCTACGAGCAGTACTTC. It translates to CSVEIAGGAYEQYF.

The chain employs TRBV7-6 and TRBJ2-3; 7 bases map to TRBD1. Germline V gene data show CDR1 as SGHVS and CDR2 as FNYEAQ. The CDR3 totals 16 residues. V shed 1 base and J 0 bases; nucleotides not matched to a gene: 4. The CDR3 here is CASSLGPGQSTDTQYF. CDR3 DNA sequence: TGTGCCAGCAGCTTAGGTCCGGGACAGAGCACAGATACGCAGTATTTT.

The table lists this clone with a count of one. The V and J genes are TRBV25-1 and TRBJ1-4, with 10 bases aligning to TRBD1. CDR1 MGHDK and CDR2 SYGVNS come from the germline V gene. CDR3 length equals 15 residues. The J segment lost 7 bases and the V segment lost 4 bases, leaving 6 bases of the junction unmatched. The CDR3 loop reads CASSGTGTGVEKLFF. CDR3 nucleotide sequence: TGTGCCAGCAGTGGGACCGGGACAGGGGTTGAAAAACTGTTTTTT.